What follows are 10 T cell receptor beta chains derived from one specimen sequenced in a study of CD8+CD57+ T cells in acquired aplastic anemia. Patients sequenced had flow cytometry evidence of CD8+CD57+ cell expansion. Genomic DNA, the template, was used for profiling of the TCR beta VDJ and CDR3. One entry per CDR3 protein, called by TCRdb with MiXCR from the reads. The sample carries roughly 170,000 distinct CDR3 sequences, nearly 50% recorded once. Sequencing was performed on sorted CD4+, CD8+, or CD8+CD57+ T cells (not recorded which) from PBMCs. These receptor sequences come from a human donor with aplastic anemia.

The genes are TRBV10-3 and TRBJ2-3; TRBD2 agrees at 7 bases. Unmatched junction bases numbered 0, after V lost 2 bases and J lost 4 bases. Germline lookup yields CDR1 ENHRY and CDR2 SYGVKD. The CDR3 is 13 residues long. Here the CDR3 DNA reads TGTGCCATCAGTGAGAGCGGGGCAGATACGCAGTATTTT. Translated: CAISESGADTQYF.

This chain connects TRBV19 to TRBJ2-7; 9 positions agree with TRBD2. V gave up 3 bases and J gave up 2 bases; unmatched junction bases: 2. Germline V gene data show CDR1 as LNHDA and CDR2 as SQIVND (reference sequence). The CDR3 length is 14 residues. CDR3 DNA: TGTGCCAGTAGTATGGCGGGGGGGCCCTACGAGCAGTACTTC. This sequence encodes CASSMAGGPYEQYF.

The chain carries TRBV12-3 or TRBV12-4 and TRBJ1-1; possible D gene TRBD1, 5 bases. This CDR3 spans 14 amino acids. Deletions cut 1 base from V and 1 base from J, with 7 bases between. This CDR3 is CASSLETANTEAFF. DNA of the CDR3: TGTGCCAGCAGTTTAGAGACAGCGAACACTGAAGCTTTCTTT.

V is TRBV7-3 and J is TRBJ1-1; D call uncertain. The germline V gene encodes CDR1 SGHTA and CDR2 FQGTGA. The ends were cut back, 2 bases at V and 1 base at J, with 8 bases in the middle. This CDR3 contains 14 residues. In DNA form, the CDR3 reads TGTGCCAGCAGCTTAGATGGGCAGAACACTGAAGCTTTCTTT. As protein: CASSLDGQNTEAFF.

The chain employs TRBV4-3 and TRBJ2-7; TRBD1 is a possible D gene (6 bases). This CDR3 region has 15 residues. The ends were cut back, 2 bases at V and 2 bases at J, with 13 bases in the middle. Germline CDR1 is LGHNA and CDR2 is YSLEER. This CDR3 is CASSQRQVGPYEQYF. The CDR3 bases are TGCGCCAGCAGCCAACGACAGGTAGGGCCCTACGAGCAGTACTTC.

This clonotype was recorded only once. The chain recombines TRBV4-1 with TRBJ1-4; D uncertain. Germline CDR1 reads MGHRA; CDR2 reads YSYEKL. CDR3 length: 14 residues. The V gene lost 3 bases and the J gene lost 4 bases, with 9 bases spanning the gap. Here the CDR3 DNA reads TGCGCCAGCAGCCAGGACGGCATTAATGAAAAACTGTTTTTT. Translation gives CASSQDGINEKLFF.

J is TRBJ2-3 and V is TRBV20-1; no firm D call. The CDR3 extends over 13 amino acids. Trimming took off 7 bases at V and 2 bases at J, with 13 bases between the two ends. Per germline, CDR1 DFQATT and CDR2 SNEGSKA (reference sequence). The CDR3 protein is CSVLEDLTDTQYF. DNA of the CDR3: TGCAGTGTCTTGGAAGACCTCACAGATACGCAGTATTTT.

In its sample, this clonotype was seen many times. V gene TRBV2 combines with J gene TRBJ2-7; possible D gene TRBD1, 6 bases. This CDR3 region has 14 residues. In germline, CDR1 is SNHLY, CDR2 FYNNEI. The germline V and J ends were trimmed by 7 bases and 5 bases, with 18 bases remaining between them. The CDR3 loop reads CASMPGQGLNEQYF. Written as DNA, the CDR3 is TGTGCCAGCATGCCTGGGCAGGGGTTAAACGAGCAGTACTTC.

The chain has TRBV6-5 and TRBJ2-7; 11 bases agree with TRBD1. V lost 2 bases, J lost 3 bases, and 6 bases stayed unmatched. The germline gives CDR1 MNHEY, CDR2 SVGAGI. The CDR3 is 16 amino acids. The CDR3 nucleotides are TGTGCCAGCAGTTACGGCGGACAGGGGGCGGGCTACGAGCAGTACTTC. Translation gives CASSYGGQGAGYEQYF.

This clonotype showed up just a few times. The genes are TRBV3-1 and TRBJ2-3, with TRBD1 matching over 7 bases. Germline V gene data show CDR1 as LGHDT and CDR2 as YNNKEL (reference sequence). There are 14 residues in the CDR3. Trimming removed 7 bases from V and 6 bases from J; junction bases left unmatched: 10. The CDR3 region has the DNA TGTGCCAGCAAAAGACAGGGTGTAGCGGATACGCAGTATTTT. Translated, it gives CASKRQGVADTQYF.